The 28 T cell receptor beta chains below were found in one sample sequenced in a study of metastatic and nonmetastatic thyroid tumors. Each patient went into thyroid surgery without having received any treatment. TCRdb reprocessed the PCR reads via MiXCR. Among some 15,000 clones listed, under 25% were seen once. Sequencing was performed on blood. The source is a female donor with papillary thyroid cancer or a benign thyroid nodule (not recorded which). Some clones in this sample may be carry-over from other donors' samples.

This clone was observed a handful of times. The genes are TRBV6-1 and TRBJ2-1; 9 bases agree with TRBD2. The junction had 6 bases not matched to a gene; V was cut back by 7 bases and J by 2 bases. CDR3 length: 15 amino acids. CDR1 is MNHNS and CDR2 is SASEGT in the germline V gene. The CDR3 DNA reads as TGTGCCAGCACCTCCGGGACTAGCACCTACAATGAGCAGTTCTTC. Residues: CASTSGTSTYNEQFF.

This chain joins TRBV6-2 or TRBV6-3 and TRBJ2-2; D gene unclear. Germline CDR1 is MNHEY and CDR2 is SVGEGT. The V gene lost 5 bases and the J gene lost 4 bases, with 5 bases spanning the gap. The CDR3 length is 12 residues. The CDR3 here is CASSLVTGELFF. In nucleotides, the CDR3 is TGTGCCAGCAGTCTCGTCACCGGGGAGCTGTTTTTT.

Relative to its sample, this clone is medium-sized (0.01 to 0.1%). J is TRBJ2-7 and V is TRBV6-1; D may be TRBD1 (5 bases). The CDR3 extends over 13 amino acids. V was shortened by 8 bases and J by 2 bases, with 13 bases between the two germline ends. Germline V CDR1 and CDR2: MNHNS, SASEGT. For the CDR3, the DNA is TGTGCCAGCGGGTGGGGCCAACCCTACGAGCAGTACTTC. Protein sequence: CASGWGQPYEQYF.

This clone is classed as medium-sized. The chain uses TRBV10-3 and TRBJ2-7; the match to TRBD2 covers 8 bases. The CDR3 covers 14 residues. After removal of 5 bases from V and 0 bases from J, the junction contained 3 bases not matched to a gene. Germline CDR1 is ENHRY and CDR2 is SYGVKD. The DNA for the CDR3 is TGTGCCATCAGTCAAGCGGGAGACTCCTACGAGCAGTACTTC. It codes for CAISQAGDSYEQYF.

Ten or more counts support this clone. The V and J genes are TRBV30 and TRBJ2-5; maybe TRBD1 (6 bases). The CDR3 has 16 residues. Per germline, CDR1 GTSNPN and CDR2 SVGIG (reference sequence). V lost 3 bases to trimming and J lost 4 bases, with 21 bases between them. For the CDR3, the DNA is TGTGCCTGGAGATTTCCTAACAGGGCTATAGGAGAGACCCAGTACTTC. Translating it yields CAWRFPNRAIGETQYF.

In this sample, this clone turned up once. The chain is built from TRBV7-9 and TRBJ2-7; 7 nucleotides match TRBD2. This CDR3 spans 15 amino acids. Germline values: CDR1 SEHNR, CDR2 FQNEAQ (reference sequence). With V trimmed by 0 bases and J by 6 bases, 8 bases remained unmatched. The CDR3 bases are TGTGCCAGCAGCTTAGCGGGTGGCGGCGGGGGCGAGCAGTACTTC. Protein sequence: CASSLAGGGGGEQYF.

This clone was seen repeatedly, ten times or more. The CDR3 sequence: CASSPEATPTEQYF. DNA of the CDR3: TGTGCCAGCAGCCCCGAGGCAACACCTACTGAGCAGTACTTC. The chain is built from TRBV5-5 and TRBJ2-7; D unresolved. The CDR3 runs 14 residues. Germline CDR1 is SGHKS and CDR2 is YYEKEE (reference sequence). V lost 4 bases and J 7 bases, leaving 18 bases between the germline ends.

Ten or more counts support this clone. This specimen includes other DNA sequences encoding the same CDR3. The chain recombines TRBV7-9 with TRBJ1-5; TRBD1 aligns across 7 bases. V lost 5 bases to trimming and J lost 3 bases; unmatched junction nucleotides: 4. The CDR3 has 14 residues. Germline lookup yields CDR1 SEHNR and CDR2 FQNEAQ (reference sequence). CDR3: CASSPDRSNQPQHF. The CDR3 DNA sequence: TGTGCCAGCAGCCCGGACAGGTCCAATCAGCCCCAGCATTTT.

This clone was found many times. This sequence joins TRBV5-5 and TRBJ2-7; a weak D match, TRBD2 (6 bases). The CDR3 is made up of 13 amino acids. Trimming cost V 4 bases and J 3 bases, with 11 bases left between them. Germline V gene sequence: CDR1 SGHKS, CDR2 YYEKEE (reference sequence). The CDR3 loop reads CASSRTTNYEQYF. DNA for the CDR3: TGTGCCAGCAGCCGGACTACCAACTACGAGCAGTACTTC.

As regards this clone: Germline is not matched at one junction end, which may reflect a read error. CDR3 in DNA: TGCGCCAGCATCTTGGTGACGGGGTCGGTGAACACTGAAGCTTTCTTT. It codes for CASILVTGSVNTEAFF. The rearrangement links TRBV5-1 to TRBJ1-1; D unresolved. Germline V lookup: CDR1 SGHRS, CDR2 YFSETQ. The CDR3 contains 16 residues.

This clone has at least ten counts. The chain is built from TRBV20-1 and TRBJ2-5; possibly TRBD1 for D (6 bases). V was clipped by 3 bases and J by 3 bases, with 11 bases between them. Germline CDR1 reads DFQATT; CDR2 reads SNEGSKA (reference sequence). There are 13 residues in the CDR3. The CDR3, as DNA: TGCAGTGCTAGGCCAGGGGTGGAAGAGACCCAGTACTTC. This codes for CSARPGVEETQYF.

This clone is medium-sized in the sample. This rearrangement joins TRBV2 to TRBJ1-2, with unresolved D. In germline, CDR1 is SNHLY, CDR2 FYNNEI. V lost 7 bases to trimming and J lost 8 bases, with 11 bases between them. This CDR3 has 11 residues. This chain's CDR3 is CASNELRGYTF. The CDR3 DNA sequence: TGTGCCAGCAACGAGCTACGGGGCTACACCTTC.

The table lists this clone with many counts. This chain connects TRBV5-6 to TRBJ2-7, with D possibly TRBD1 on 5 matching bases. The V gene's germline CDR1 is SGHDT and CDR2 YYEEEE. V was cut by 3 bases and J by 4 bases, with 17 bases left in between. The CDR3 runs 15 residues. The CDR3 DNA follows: TGTGCCAGCAGCTCTAGGGGCTCCCCTTGGTACGAGCAGTACTTC. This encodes CASSSRGSPWYEQYF.

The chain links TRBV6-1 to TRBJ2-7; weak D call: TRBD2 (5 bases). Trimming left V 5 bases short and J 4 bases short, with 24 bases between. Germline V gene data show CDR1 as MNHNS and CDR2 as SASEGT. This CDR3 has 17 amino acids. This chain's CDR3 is CASSITRGLVEDYEQYF. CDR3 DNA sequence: TGTGCCAGCAGTATCACAAGAGGACTTGTAGAAGATTACGAGCAGTACTTC.

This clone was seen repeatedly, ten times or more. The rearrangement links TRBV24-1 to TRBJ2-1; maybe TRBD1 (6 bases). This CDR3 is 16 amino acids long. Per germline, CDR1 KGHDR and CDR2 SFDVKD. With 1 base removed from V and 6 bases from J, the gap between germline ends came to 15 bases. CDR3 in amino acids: CATSDFPGQISNEQFF. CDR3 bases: TGTGCCACCAGTGATTTTCCGGGACAAATAAGCAATGAGCAGTTCTTC.

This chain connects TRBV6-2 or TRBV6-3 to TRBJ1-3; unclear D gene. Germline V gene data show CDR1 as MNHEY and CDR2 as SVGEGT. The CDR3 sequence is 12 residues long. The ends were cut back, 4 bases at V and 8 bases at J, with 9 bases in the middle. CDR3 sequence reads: CASSSRGYTIYF. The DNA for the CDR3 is TGTGCCAGCAGTTCCCGCGGATACACCATATATTTT.

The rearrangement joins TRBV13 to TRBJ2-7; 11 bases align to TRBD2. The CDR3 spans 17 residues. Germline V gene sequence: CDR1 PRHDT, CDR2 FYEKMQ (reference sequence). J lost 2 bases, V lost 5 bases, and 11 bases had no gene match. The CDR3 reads CASSLIHGTSGTYEQYF. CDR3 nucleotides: TGTGCCAGCAGCCTCATACACGGGACTAGCGGTACCTACGAGCAGTACTTC.

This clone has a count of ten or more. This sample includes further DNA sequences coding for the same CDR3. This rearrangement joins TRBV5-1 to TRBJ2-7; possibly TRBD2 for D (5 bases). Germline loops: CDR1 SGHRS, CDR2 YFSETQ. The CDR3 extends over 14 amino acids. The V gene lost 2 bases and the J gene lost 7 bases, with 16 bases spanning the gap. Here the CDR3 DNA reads TGCGCCAGCAGCTTTACGCCGGAGGTGGGGGAGCAGTACTTC. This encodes CASSFTPEVGEQYF.

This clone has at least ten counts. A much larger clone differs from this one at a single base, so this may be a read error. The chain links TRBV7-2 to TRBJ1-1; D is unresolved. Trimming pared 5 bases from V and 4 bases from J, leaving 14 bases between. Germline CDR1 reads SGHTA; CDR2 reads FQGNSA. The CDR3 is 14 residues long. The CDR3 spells CASSLTPLGTEAFF. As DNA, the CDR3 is TGTGCCAGCAGCCTCACACCCCTGGGCACTGAAGCTTTCTTT.

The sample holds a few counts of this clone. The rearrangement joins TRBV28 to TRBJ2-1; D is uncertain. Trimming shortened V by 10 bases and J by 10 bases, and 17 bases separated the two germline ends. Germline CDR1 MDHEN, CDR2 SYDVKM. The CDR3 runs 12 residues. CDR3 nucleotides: TGTGCCAACACCGAATCTGTTCGCGAGCAGTTCTTC. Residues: CANTESVREQFF.

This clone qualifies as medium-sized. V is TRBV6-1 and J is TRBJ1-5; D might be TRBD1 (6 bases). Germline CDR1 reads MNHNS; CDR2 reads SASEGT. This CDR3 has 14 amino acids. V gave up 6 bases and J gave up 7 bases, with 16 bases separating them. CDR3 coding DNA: TGTGCCAGCAGCGAAAACAGGGTAGGCCAGCCCCAGCATTTT. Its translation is CASSENRVGQPQHF.

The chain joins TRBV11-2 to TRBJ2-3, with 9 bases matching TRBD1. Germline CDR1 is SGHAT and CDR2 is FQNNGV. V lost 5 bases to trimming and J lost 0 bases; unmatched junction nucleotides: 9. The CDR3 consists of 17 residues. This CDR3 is CASSPQRGTGSTDTQYF. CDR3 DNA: TGTGCCAGCAGCCCTCAACGAGGGACAGGGAGCACAGATACGCAGTATTTT.

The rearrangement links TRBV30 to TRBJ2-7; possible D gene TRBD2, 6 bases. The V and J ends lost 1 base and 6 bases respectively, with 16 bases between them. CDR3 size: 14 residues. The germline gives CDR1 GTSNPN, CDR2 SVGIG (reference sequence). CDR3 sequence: CAWSDGGNLLEQYF. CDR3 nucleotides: TGTGCCTGGAGTGATGGCGGGAACCTTCTCGAGCAGTACTTC.

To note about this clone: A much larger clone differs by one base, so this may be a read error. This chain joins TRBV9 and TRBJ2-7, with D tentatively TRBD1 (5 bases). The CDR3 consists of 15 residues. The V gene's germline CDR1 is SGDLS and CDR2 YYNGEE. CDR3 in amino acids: CASGVGPGYGYEQYF. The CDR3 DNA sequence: TGTGCCAGCGGCGTAGGGCCAGGGTATGGCTACGAGCAGTACTTC. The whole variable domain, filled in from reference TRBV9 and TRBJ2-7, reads DSGVTQTPKHLITATGQRVTLRCSPRSGDLSVYWYQQSLDQGLQFLIQYYNGEERAKGNILERFSAQQFPDLHSELNLSSLELGDSALYFCASGVGPGYGYEQYFGPGTRLTVT.

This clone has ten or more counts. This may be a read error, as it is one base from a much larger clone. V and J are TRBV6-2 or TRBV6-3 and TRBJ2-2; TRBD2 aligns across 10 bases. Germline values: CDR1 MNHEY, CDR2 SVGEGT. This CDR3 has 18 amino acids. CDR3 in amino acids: CASSYPLAGVRRSGGLFF. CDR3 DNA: TGTGCCAGCAGTTACCCCCTAGCGGGGGTGCGACGGAGCGGGGGGCTGTTTTTT.

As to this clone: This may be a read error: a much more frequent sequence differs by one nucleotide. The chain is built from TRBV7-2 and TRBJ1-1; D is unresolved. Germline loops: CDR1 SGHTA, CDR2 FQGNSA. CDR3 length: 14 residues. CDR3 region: CASTPPGFVTEAFF. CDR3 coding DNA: TGTGCCAGCACCCCGCCCGGGTTTGTCACTGAGGCTTTCTTT.

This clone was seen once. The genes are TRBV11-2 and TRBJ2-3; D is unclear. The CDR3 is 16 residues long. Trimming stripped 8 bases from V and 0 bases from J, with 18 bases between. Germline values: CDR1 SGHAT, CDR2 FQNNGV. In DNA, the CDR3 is TGTGCCAGCTTGCAGGTCTTTCTCCCTAGCACAGATACGCAGTATTTT. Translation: CASLQVFLPSTDTQYF.

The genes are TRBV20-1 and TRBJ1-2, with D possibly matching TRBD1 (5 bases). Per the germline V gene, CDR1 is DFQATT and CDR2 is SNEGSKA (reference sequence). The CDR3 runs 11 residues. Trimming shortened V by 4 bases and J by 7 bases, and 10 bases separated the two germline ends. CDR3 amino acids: CSANFGGGYTF. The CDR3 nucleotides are TGCAGTGCTAACTTTGGGGGTGGCTACACCTTC.